This T cell receptor (beta chain) was profiled in a study of OX40 agonist ivuxolimab in advanced cancers. Sequenced by immunoSEQ multiplex PCR; TCRdb stores in-frame clones only, minus some. The sample holds more than 45,000 clones, approximately 90% seen once. Prior autoimmune disease or systemic immunosuppression barred patients. The sampling schedule covered blood at baseline, cycle 4 day 1, and cycle 7 day 1. Broader study findings: Fewer expanded clones were found on average in CD4+ than in CD8+ T cells. Low clonal expansion, among the lowest seen, marked partial responders at 0.1-3.0 mg/kg.

V shed 3 bases and J 7 bases; nucleotides not matched to a gene: 7. CDR3 length equals 14 residues. CDR1 SGDLS and CDR2 YYNGEE come from the germline V gene. Note on this clone: Antigen: not known.

The receptor was isolated from an adult with an advanced solid tumor such as melanoma, head and neck, liver or kidney cancer. The specimen was CD4+ or CD8+ T cells sorted from blood, collected in a trial of the OX40 agonist ivuxolimab. This chain connects TRBV9 to TRBJ1-1; the match to TRBD1 covers 9 bases. CDR3 sequence: CASSAGTGLVEAFF. Here the CDR3 DNA reads TGTGCCAGCAGCGCAGGGACAGGGCTTGTTGAAGCTTTCTTT.